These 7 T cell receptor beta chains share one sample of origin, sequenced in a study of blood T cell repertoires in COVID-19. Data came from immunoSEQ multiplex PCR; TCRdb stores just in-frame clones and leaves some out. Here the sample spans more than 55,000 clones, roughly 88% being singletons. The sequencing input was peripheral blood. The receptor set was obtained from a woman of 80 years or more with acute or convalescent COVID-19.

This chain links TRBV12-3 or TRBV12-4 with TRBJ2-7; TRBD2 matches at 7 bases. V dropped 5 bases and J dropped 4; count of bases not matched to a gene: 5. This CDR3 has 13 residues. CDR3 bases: TGTGCCAGCAGTATACGGGGGGAGTACGAGCAGTACTTC. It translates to CASSIRGEYEQYF.

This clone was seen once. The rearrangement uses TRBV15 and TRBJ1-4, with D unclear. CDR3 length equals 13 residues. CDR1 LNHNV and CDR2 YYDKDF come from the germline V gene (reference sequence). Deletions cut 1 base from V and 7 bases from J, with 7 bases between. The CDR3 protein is CATSRGRVEKLFF. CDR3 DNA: TGTGCCACCAGCAGAGGGAGGGTTGAAAAACTGTTTTTT.

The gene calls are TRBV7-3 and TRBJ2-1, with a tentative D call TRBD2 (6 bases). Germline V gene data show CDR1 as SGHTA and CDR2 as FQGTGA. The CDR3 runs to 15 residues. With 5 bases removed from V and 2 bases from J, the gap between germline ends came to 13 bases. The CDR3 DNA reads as TGTGCCAGCAGCAGAGACGGGGGAACCTACAATGAGCAGTTCTTC. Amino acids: CASSRDGGTYNEQFF. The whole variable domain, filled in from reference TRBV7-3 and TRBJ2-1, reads GAGVSQTPSNKVTEKGKYVELRCDPISGHTALYWYRQSLGQGPEFLIYFQGTGAADDSGLPNDRFFAVRPEGSVSTLKIQRTERGDSAVYLCASSRDGGTYNEQFFGPGTRLTVL.

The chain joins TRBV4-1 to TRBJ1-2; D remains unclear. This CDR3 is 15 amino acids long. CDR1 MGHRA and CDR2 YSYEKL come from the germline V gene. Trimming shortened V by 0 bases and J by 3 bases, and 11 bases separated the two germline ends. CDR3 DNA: TGCGCCAGCAGCCAAGATTTGCCGGGATACTATGGCTACACCTTC. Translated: CASSQDLPGYYGYTF.

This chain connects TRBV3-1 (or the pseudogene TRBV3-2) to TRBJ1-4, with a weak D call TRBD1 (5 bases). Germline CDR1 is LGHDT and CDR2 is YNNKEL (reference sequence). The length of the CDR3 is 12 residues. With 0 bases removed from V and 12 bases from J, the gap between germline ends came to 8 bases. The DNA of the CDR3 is TGTGCCAGCAGCCAAGATTGGGGGGAACTGTTTTTT. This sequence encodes CASSQDWGELFF.

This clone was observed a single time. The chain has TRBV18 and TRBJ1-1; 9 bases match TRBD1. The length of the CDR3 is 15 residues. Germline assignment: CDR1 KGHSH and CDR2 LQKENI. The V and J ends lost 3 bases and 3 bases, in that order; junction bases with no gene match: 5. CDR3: CASSPDRQGDTEAFF. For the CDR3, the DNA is TGTGCCAGCTCACCTGACCGACAGGGGGACACTGAAGCTTTCTTT. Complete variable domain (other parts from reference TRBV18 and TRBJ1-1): NAGVMQNPRHLVRRRGQEARLRCSPMKGHSHVYWYRQLPEEGLKFMVYLQKENIIDESGMPKERFSAEFPKEGPSILRIQQVVRGDSAAYFCASSPDRQGDTEAFFGQGTRLTVV.

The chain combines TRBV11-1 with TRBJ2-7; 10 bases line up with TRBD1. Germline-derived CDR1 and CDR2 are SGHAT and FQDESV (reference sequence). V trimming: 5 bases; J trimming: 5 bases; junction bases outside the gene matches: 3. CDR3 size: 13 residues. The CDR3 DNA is TGTGCCAGCAGCATTGGGACAGGGGACGAGCAGTACTTC. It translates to CASSIGTGDEQYF.